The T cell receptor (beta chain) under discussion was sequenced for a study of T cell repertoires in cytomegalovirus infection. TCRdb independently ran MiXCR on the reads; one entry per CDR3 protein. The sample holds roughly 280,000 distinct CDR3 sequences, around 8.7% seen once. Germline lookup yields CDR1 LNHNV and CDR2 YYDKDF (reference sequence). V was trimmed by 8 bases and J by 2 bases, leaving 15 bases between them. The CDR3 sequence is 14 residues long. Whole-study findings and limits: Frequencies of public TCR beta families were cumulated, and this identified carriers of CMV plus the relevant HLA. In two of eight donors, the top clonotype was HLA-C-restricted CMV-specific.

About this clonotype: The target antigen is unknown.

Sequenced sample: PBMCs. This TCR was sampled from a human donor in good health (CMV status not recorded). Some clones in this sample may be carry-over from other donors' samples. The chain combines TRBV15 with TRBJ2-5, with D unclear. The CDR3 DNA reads TGTGCCACCTCACAATCGGGCATGCAAGAGACCCAGTACTTC. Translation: CATSQSGMQETQYF. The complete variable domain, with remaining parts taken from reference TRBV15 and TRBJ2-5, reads DAMVIQNPRYQVTQFGKPVTLSCSQTLNHNVMYWYQQKSSQAPKLLFHYYDKDFNNEADTPDNFQSRRPNTSFCFLDIRSPGLGDTAMYLCATSQSGMQETQYFGPGTRLLVL.